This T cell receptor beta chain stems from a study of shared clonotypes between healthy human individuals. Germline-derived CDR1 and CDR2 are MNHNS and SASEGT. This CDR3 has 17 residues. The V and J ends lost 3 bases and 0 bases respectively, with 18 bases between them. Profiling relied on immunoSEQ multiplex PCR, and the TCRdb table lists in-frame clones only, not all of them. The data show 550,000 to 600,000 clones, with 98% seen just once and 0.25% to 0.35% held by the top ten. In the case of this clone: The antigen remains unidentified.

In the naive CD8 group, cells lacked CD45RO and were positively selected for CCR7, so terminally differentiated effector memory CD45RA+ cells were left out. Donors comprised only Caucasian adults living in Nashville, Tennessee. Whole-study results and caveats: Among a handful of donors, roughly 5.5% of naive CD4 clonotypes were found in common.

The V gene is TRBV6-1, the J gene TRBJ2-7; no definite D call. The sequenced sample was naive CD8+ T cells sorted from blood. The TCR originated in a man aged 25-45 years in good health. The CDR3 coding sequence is TGTGCCAGCAGTGATCTCAGACAATTTTTAGGCTCCTACGAGCAGTACTTC. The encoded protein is CASSDLRQFLGSYEQYF.